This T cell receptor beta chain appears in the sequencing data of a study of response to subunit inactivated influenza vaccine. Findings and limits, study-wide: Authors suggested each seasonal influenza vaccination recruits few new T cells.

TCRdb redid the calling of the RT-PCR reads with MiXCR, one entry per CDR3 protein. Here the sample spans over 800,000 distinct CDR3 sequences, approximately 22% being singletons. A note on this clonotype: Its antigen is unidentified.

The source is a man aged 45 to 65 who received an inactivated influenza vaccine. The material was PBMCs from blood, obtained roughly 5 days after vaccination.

The CDR3 here is CASSAGGVAGTDTQYF. The CDR3 region has the DNA TGTGCCAGCAGCGCGGGGGGGGTAGCGGGTACAGATACGCAGTATTTT. The rearrangement joins TRBV7-2 to TRBJ2-3, with TRBD2 matching 9 bases. V trimming: 5 bases; J trimming: 3 bases; junction bases outside the gene matches: 9. The CDR3 loop spans 16 amino acids. Germline values: CDR1 SGHTA, CDR2 FQGNSA. The complete variable domain, with remaining parts taken from reference TRBV7-2 and TRBJ2-3, reads GAGVSQSPSNKVTEKGKDVELRCDPISGHTALYWYRQSLGQGLEFLIYFQGNSAPDKSGLPSDRFSAERTGGSVSTLTIQRTQQEDSAVYLCASSAGGVAGTDTQYFGPGTRLTVL.